The 2 T cell receptor beta chains given below trace back to one sample, sequenced in a study of cytomegalovirus exposure and HLA in healthy donors. Vbeta (60) and Jbeta (13) primers were used in the PCR. TCRdb's copy holds only in-frame clones and misses some; the assay was immunoSEQ multiplex PCR. This table has approximately 120,000 clones, roughly two thirds appearing once. Sequencing was done on a sample of PBMCs. Receptors originate from a man between 35 and 55 years old in good health and CMV-seronegative.

The chain recombines TRBV9 with TRBJ2-7; perhaps TRBD1 as D (6 bases). The V gene lost 0 bases and the J gene lost 7 bases, with 14 bases spanning the gap. The CDR3 spans 14 residues. CDR1 and CDR2 from the germline V gene are SGDLS and YYNGEE. CDR3: CASSVGQARGEQYF. CDR3 DNA: TGTGCCAGCAGCGTAGGACAGGCCCGCGGAGAGCAGTACTTC.

This clone appeared a few times. V gene TRBV10-3 combines with J gene TRBJ1-3; D is possibly TRBD1 (6 bases). Germline assignment: CDR1 ENHRY and CDR2 SYGVKD. The CDR3 extends over 13 amino acids. V was clipped by 6 bases and J by 0 bases, with 6 bases between them. The CDR3 coding sequence is TGTGCCATCAGGGACAGCTCTGGAAACACCATATATTTT. It codes for CAIRDSSGNTIYF.